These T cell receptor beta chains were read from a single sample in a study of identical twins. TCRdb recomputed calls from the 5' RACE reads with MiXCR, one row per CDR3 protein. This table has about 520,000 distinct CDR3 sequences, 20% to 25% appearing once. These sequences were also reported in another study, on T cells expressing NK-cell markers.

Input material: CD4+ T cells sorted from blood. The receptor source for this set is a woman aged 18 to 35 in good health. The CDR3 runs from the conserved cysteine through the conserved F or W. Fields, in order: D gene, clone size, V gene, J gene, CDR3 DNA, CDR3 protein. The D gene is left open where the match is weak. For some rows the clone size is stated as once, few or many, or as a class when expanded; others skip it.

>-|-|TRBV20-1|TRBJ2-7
TGCAGTGCTATAGCGGATTCCTACGAGCAGTACTTC
CSAIADSYEQYF
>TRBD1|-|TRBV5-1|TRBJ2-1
TGCGCCAGCAAGGGGGACAGCAACAATGAGCAGTTCTTC
CASKGDSNNEQFF
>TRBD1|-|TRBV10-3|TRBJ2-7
TGTGCCATCAGGTCGACAGGGGACGAGCAGTACTTC
CAIRSTGDEQYF
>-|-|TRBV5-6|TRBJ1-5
TGTGCCAGCAGCTTGGCCTCTGCCCGGAGGAATCAGCCCCAGCATTTT
CASSLASARRNQPQHF
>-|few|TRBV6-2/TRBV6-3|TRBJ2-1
TGTGCCAGCAGCATCAGGGTATTGAATGAGCAGTTCTTC
CASSIRVLNEQFF
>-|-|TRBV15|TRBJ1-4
TGTGCCACCAGCAATGATCTAACTAATGAAAAACTGTTTTTT
CATSNDLTNEKLFF
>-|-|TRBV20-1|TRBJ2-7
TGCAGTGCTAGAGATAAAGGGTCGGGCTACGAGCAGTACTTC
CSARDKGSGYEQYF
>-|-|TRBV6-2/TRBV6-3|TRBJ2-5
TGTGCCAGCAGTTACGGGATGGAACAAGAGACCCAGTACTTC
CASSYGMEQETQYF
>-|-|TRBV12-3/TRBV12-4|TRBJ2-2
TGTGCCAGCAGTTCCCTAGCGCCTACCGGGGAGCTGTTTTTT
CASSSLAPTGELFF
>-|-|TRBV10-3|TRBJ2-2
TGTGCCATCAGCGCCGGGAGAGGCACCGGGGAGCTGTTTTTT
CAISAGRGTGELFF
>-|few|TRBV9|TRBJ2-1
TGTGCCAGCAGCGTTACCGGACAGAACAATGAGCAGTTCTTC
CASSVTGQNNEQFF
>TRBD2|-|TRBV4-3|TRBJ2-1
TGCGCCAGCAGCCAAGACCGCAAACTAGCGGCCTCCTACAATGAGCAGTTCTTC
CASSQDRKLAASYNEQFF
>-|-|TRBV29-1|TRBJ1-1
TGCAGCGTTGTTCCGGGGGCGGCGAACACTGAAGCTTTCTTT
CSVVPGAANTEAFF
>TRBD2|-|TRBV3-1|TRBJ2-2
TGTGCCAGCAGCCACTCGCGGGGGGCCCTCGGGACCGGGGAGCTGTTTTTT
CASSHSRGALGTGELFF
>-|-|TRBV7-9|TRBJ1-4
TGTGCCAGCAGCCGCGGCCTGTTCGGTGAAAAACTGTTTTTT
CASSRGLFGEKLFF